A selection of T cell receptor beta chains follows, all from one sample in a study of shared T cell receptors in the human thymus. Using immunoSEQ multiplex PCR, the repertoire was profiled, and TCRdb retains in-frame clones only, with some absent. In the table there are 550,000 to 800,000 clones, roughly 88% of which are singletons. These data were also filed under a second study, of human thymus T cells.

Sequenced sample: thymocytes. These receptors came from a girl less than two years old with a congenital heart defect. Both conserved end residues are part of each CDR3. D genes are given only for firm matches. Clone size is shown for a subset of rows, as once, few, many or a class of expanded clone.

d_gene | abundance | j_gene | v_gene | CDR3nt | CDR3aa
TRBD1 | few | TRBJ1-6 | TRBV6-5 | TGTGCCAGCAGGGGGACAGGGGTAGCTAATTCACCCCTCCACTTT | CASRGTGVANSPLHF
- | - | TRBJ2-1 | TRBV5-1 | TGCGCCAGCAGCTTAAGGGGGTCGGATGAGCAGTTCTTC | CASSLRGSDEQFF
TRBD1 | - | TRBJ1-1 | TRBV7-2 | TGTGCCAGCAGCTCTGGACAGGCATACACTGAAGCTTTCTTT | CASSSGQAYTEAFF
- | - | TRBJ2-7 | TRBV11-2 | TGTGCCAGCAGCCCCATCGGACAGATTTCCTACGAGCAGTACTTC | CASSPIGQISYEQYF
- | - | TRBJ2-2 | TRBV4-2 | TGTGCCAGCAGCCAAGAAAGGCCAGGATCATACACCGGGGAGCTGTTTTTT | CASSQERPGSYTGELFF
- | - | TRBJ2-7 | TRBV28 | TGTGCCAGCAGTTACCTAGACTACGAGCAGTACTTC | CASSYLDYEQYF
- | - | TRBJ1-4 | TRBV18 | TGTGCCAGCTCACCACCCGGACAGTCTGAAAAACTGTTTTTT | CASSPPGQSEKLFF
- | - | TRBJ1-6 | TRBV4-1 | TGCGCCAGCAGCCAAGATTTGCAGGGGAAAGGGAATTCCCCCCTCCACTTT | CASSQDLQGKGNSPLHF
- | - | TRBJ2-3 | TRBV6-6 | TGTGCCAGCAGCCCCGGGACTCCTAGTTTTGATACGCAGTATTTT | CASSPGTPSFDTQYF
- | few | TRBJ1-5 | TRBV4-3 | TGCGCCAGCAGCCAAGATGACTCGCGGAGGGTTCCGGATCAGCCCCAGCATTTT | CASSQDDSRRVPDQPQHF
TRBD2 | - | TRBJ2-5 | TRBV11-2 | TGTGCCAGCAGCTTAGGACTCGGGGGAGGGGAGACCCAGTACTTC | CASSLGLGGGETQYF
- | once | TRBJ1-2 | TRBV6-5 | TGTGCCAGCAGTCTATTGGACAGCCCGGCCGTAGGCTACACCTTC | CASSLLDSPAVGYTF
- | - | TRBJ1-1 | TRBV29-1 | TGCAGCGTTGAAGAGAAGTCGGACACTGAAGCTTTCTTT | CSVEEKSDTEAFF
- | - | TRBJ1-4 | TRBV2 | TGTGCCAGCAGCCAGGGGGAAAAACTGTTTTTT | CASSQGEKLFF
TRBD1 | - | TRBJ1-2 | TRBV6-5 | TGTGCCAGCAGTTACTCGATACAGGGGTATGGCTACACCTTC | CASSYSIQGYGYTF
- | - | TRBJ1-3 | TRBV15 | TGTGCCACCAGCAGAGAAGTAACAGGTTACTCTGGAAACACCATATATTTT | CATSREVTGYSGNTIYF
TRBD1 | - | TRBJ2-7 | TRBV6-1 | TGTGCCAGCAGTGGCCCGGGACAGCGTACCTACGAGCAGTACTTC | CASSGPGQRTYEQYF
- | - | TRBJ1-2 | TRBV19 | TGTGCCAGTAGTAGGCCAGAGGATGCCAACTATGGCTACACCTTC | CASSRPEDANYGYTF
TRBD2 | - | TRBJ2-3 | TRBV10-3 | TGTGCCATCAGTAGCACGGGACTAGCGGGGGCGCGGGGAGGCACAGATACGCAGTATTTT | CAISSTGLAGARGGTDTQYF
TRBD1 | - | TRBJ1-2 | TRBV7-2 | TGTGCCAGCAGCTTATCAGGACAGGGGGCGAGTGGCTACACCTTC | CASSLSGQGASGYTF
TRBD2 | - | TRBJ2-2 | TRBV9 | TGTGCCAGCAGCCCGGGACTAGCGGGGGGCACCGGGGAGCTGTTTTTT | CASSPGLAGGTGELFF
TRBD1 | once | TRBJ1-2 | TRBV5-1 | TGCGCCAGCAGCTTGGGGGGACAGAAATTGTATGGCTACACCTTC | CASSLGGQKLYGYTF
TRBD2 | - | TRBJ2-5 | TRBV6-5 | TGTGCCAGCAGTTCACTAGCGGGGGTAGAGACCCAGTACTTC | CASSSLAGVETQYF
- | - | TRBJ2-1 | TRBV7-8 | TGTGCCAGCAGCTTAATGACCCCAGCGGTCCCCTACAATGAGCAGTTCTTC | CASSLMTPAVPYNEQFF
TRBD1 | - | TRBJ2-7 | TRBV10-2 | TGCGCCAGCAGAGTACAGGGGATCGCCTACGAGCAGTACTTC | CASRVQGIAYEQYF
- | - | TRBJ2-1 | TRBV19 | TGTGCCAGTAGTATCTTCTCCGATGAGCAGTTCTTC | CASSIFSDEQFF
- | - | TRBJ2-5 | TRBV6-6 | TGTGCCAGCAGTTACTGGGGGGTGGCAGAAGAGACCCAGTACTTC | CASSYWGVAEETQYF
- | - | TRBJ1-6 | TRBV12-5 | TGTGCTAGTGGTTTGGTGGTTAATACCGACAGAACTAATTCACCCCTCCACTTT | CASGLVVNTDRTNSPLHF
TRBD1 | - | TRBJ1-2 | TRBV5-1 | TGCGCCAGCAGCCAAGACAGGGTTGAGGTCTATGGCTACACCTTC | CASSQDRVEVYGYTF
- | - | TRBJ1-2 | TRBV7-4 | TGTGCCAGCAGCTTTGACGTCACTGAAGCGGGGACTAACTATGGCTACACCTTC | CASSFDVTEAGTNYGYTF